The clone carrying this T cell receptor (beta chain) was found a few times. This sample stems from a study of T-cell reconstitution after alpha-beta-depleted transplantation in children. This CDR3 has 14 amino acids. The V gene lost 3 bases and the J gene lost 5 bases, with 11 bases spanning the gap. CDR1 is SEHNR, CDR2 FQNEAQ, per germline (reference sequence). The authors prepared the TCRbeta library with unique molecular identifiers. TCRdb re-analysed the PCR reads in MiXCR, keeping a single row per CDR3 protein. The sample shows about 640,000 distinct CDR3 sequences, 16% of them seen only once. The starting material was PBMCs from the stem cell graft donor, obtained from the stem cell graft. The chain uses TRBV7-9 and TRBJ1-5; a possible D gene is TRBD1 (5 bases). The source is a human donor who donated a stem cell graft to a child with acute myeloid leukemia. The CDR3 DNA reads TGTGCCAGCAGCTTGATTGGGGACGATCAGCCCCAGCATTTT. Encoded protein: CASSLIGDDQPQHF.